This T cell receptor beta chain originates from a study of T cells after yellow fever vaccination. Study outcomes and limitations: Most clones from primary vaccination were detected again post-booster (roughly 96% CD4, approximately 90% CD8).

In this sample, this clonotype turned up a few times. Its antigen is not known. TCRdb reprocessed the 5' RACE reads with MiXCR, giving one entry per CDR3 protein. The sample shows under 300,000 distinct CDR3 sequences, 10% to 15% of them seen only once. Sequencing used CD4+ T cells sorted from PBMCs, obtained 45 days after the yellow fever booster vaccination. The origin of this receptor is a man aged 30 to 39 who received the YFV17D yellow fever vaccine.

CDR3 DNA sequence: TGCGCCAGCAGTCAGTGCGAGGGGGGCACTGAAGCTTTCTTT. Protein: CASSQCEGGTEAFF. The V gene is TRBV23-1, the J gene TRBJ1-1; weak D call: TRBD1 (6 bases). TRBV23-1 is an ORF for which the function is uncertain. There are 14 residues in the CDR3. V dropped 3 bases and J dropped 4 bases, with 12 bases sitting between them.